Following are 21 T cell receptor beta chains from one sample sequenced in a study of blood T cells in healthy people across ages. The authors ran a second PCR of about 6 to 11 cycles using a sample-barcoded 5' primer and a J-beta primer mix. TCRdb called the 5' RACE reads again in MiXCR, with one record for every CDR3 protein. The table shows about 1.5 million distinct CDR3 sequences, with approximately 43% occurring only once. The sequenced sample was blood. The receptors originated from a young woman in good health.

This clonotype turned up a few times. The chain combines TRBV9 with TRBJ1-5, with TRBD1 as a possible D gene (5 bases). Germline assignment: CDR1 SGDLS and CDR2 YYNGEE. The CDR3 loop spans 15 amino acids. The V end was cut by 0 bases, the J end by 5 bases, with 12 bases between. CDR3: CASSVGQGPYQPQHF. In nucleotides, the CDR3 is TGTGCCAGCAGCGTAGGGCAGGGCCCCTATCAGCCCCAGCATTTT.

This chain links TRBV11-2 with TRBJ2-4; the match to TRBD1 covers 7 bases. The tail of the sequence fits TRBJ2-7 better, so the J call may be wrong. This CDR3 has 13 amino acids. Germline loops: CDR1 SGHAT, CDR2 FQNNGV. The DNA for the CDR3 is TGTGCCAGCAGCCTGGACAGGTTGGACGAGCAGTACTTC. Its protein product is CASSLDRLDEQYF.

The gene calls are TRBV6-2 or TRBV6-3 and TRBJ2-2; 8 bases match TRBD1. The CDR3 runs to 16 residues. Germline assignment: CDR1 MNHEY and CDR2 SVGEGT. V lost 5 bases, J lost 3 bases, and 8 bases stayed unmatched. Here the CDR3 reads CASSRYRGMDTGELFF. CDR3 DNA sequence: TGTGCCAGCAGTAGGTACAGGGGGATGGACACCGGGGAGCTGTTTTTT.

The gene calls are TRBV3-1 and TRBJ1-1; possibly TRBD1 for D (5 bases). Germline lookup yields CDR1 LGHDT and CDR2 YNNKEL (reference sequence). The length of the CDR3 is 14 residues. V was trimmed by 3 bases and J by 6 bases, leaving 14 bases between them. The CDR3 nucleotides read TGTGCCAGCAGCCACACAGGTAGTGTAGCTGAAGCTTTCTTT. Translation gives CASSHTGSVAEAFF.

With respect to this clonotype: At one boundary the junction diverges from the germline segment, which might be a read error. V is TRBV5-1 and J is TRBJ2-7; D is uncertain. This CDR3 region has 14 residues. Per germline, CDR1 SGHRS and CDR2 YFSETQ. CDR3 sequence: CASSLAGGSCEQYF. CDR3 nucleotide sequence: TGCGCCAGCAGCTTGGCCGGCGGATCCTGCGAGCAGTACTTC.

As to this clonotype: Germline and junction disagree at one end, which may indicate a read error. The gene calls are TRBV20-1 and TRBJ2-7; D remains ambiguous. The J call may not be correct, given that the DNA end is closer to TRBJ2-5. The CDR3 is made up of 15 amino acids. Germline V lookup: CDR1 DFQATT, CDR2 SNEGSKA (reference sequence). CDR3 in DNA: TGCAGTGCTGGAGATACTCCCCCCACCGGAGAGACCCAGTACTTC. This translates into CSAGDTPPTGETQYF.

This chain links TRBV7-9 with TRBJ2-5; D perhaps matches TRBD2 (6 bases). CDR3 length equals 13 residues. Trimming shortened V by 5 bases and J by 2 bases, and 9 bases separated the two germline ends. CDR1 SEHNR and CDR2 FQNEAQ come from the germline V gene (reference sequence). As DNA, the CDR3 is TGTGCCAGCAGCAAAGGGAGGCAAGAGACCCAGTACTTC. Translated: CASSKGRQETQYF.

The chain combines TRBV6-2 or TRBV6-3 with TRBJ2-3; a weak D match, TRBD2 (6 bases). Looked up from germline, CDR1 is MNHEY and CDR2 is SVGEGT. The V end was cut by 0 bases, the J end by 0 bases, with 16 bases between. The length of the CDR3 is 18 residues. The CDR3 is CASSYSPWVAASTDTQYF. The CDR3 region has the DNA TGTGCCAGCAGTTACTCTCCCTGGGTAGCGGCCAGCACAGATACGCAGTATTTT.

V and J are TRBV2 and TRBJ1-4, with D possibly being TRBD1 (6 bases). The germline V gene has CDR1 SNHLY and CDR2 FYNNEI. The CDR3 totals 14 residues. V was trimmed by 8 bases and J by 6 bases, leaving 16 bases between them. CDR3 amino acids: CASVIQGFDEKLFF. The DNA of the CDR3 is TGTGCCAGCGTAATACAGGGATTCGATGAAAAACTGTTTTTT.

The chain is built from TRBV9 and TRBJ2-2; no clear D. Deletions cut 0 bases from V and 6 bases from J, with 6 bases between. The CDR3 covers 13 residues. Germline CDR1 is SGDLS and CDR2 is YYNGEE. In DNA, the CDR3 is TGTGCCAGCAGCGTAGCCGGGTCCGGGGAGCTGTTTTTT. This sequence encodes CASSVAGSGELFF.

At least ten counts were recorded for this clonotype. The V call is TRBV29-1, the J call TRBJ2-4; D uncertain. The CDR3 totals 14 residues. V gave up 2 bases and J gave up 0 bases, with 8 bases separating them. Germline CDR1 SQVTM, CDR2 ANQGSEA. Written as DNA, the CDR3 is TGCAGCGTTGAAACCAGACTAGCCAAAAACATTCAGTACTTC. It encodes CSVETRLAKNIQYF.

The gene calls are TRBV21-1 and TRBJ1-2; the table's D gene call, TRBD1, was not cross checked with the DNA. TRBV21-1 is noted as a pseudogene. This CDR3 contains 16 residues. The DNA of the CDR3 is TGTGCCAGCAGCAAAGACCGGGACAGGGTCGACTATGGCTACACCTTC. Its protein product is CASSKDRDRVDYGYTF.

The rearrangement uses TRBV11-2 and TRBJ1-2; 8 nucleotides align to TRBD1. The V segment lost 6 bases and the J segment 5 bases; nucleotides outside the gene matches: 14. The CDR3 extends over 16 amino acids. From germline, CDR1 is SGHAT and CDR2 FQNNGV. For the CDR3, the DNA is TGTGCCAGCAGACCCTCTTACAGGGGGAGGAATTATGGCTACACCTTC. This encodes CASRPSYRGRNYGYTF.

This clonotype appeared many times. The chain recombines TRBV29-1 with TRBJ2-1, with 7 bases that match TRBD2. Trimming cost V 3 bases and J 0 bases; bases outside gene matches: 11. Germline lookup yields CDR1 SQVTM and CDR2 ANQGSEA. This CDR3 contains 17 residues. The CDR3 loop is CSVDPRGLTSSYNEQFF. CDR3 DNA sequence: TGCAGCGTTGATCCACGGGGACTAACGAGCTCCTACAATGAGCAGTTCTTC.

The chain carries TRBV20-1 and TRBJ1-2, with D possibly TRBD1 on 5 matching bases. Germline V CDR1 and CDR2: DFQATT, SNEGSKA (reference sequence). V shed 5 bases and J shed 1 base, with 8 bases lying between them. There are 12 residues in the CDR3. The CDR3 DNA reads TGCAGTGCTTCGACAGTTAACTATGGCTACACCTTC. The encoded protein is CSASTVNYGYTF.

V and J are TRBV28 and TRBJ2-1; TRBD2 matches 9 bases. The CDR3 is 18 amino acids. Per germline, CDR1 MDHEN and CDR2 SYDVKM. V lost 4 bases to trimming and J lost 1 base; unmatched junction nucleotides: 11. Here the CDR3 reads CASSSSWIAGVSYNEQFF. The CDR3 DNA reads as TGTGCCAGCAGTTCTAGCTGGATAGCGGGAGTGTCCTACAATGAGCAGTTCTTC.

This clonotype was detected a few times. V usage is TRBV7-9 and J usage is TRBJ2-5; 7 nucleotides line up with TRBD1. The CDR3 has 13 residues. CDR1 is SEHNR, CDR2 FQNEAQ, per germline (reference sequence). The J segment lost 0 bases and the V segment lost 8 bases, leaving 3 bases of the junction unmatched. CDR3 coding DNA: TGTGCCAGCGGACAGGTATACCAAGAGACCCAGTACTTC. It is translated as CASGQVYQETQYF.

The chain recombines TRBV20-1 with TRBJ2-7, with D possibly matching TRBD1 (6 bases). Per the germline V gene, CDR1 is DFQATT and CDR2 is SNEGSKA (reference sequence). Trimming stripped 5 bases from V and 2 bases from J, with 19 bases between. CDR3 length: 15 amino acids. CDR3 sequence (DNA): TGCAGTGCTTGGTTGGTGTTGGGGGCAACCTACGAGCAGTACTTC. It yields the protein CSAWLVLGATYEQYF.

The chain couples TRBV20-1 to TRBJ2-1; a weak D match, TRBD2 (8 bases). Germline values: CDR1 DFQATT, CDR2 SNEGSKA (reference sequence). The CDR3 has 16 amino acids. Trimming left V 3 bases short and J 5 bases short, with 20 bases between. In DNA, the CDR3 is TGCAGTGCTAGGCCCGCGGGGGGACAGTACAACAATGAGCAGTTCTTC. It encodes CSARPAGGQYNNEQFF.

The rearrangement uses TRBV6-2 or TRBV6-3 and TRBJ2-4; 7 positions match TRBD1. The DNA matches TRBJ2-7 better at its end, which makes the J call doubtful. Germline V gene sequence: CDR1 MNHEY, CDR2 SVGEGT. The CDR3 runs 15 residues. CDR3 coding DNA: TGTGCCAGCAGCTACGGCCCGGGACAGATTTACGAGCAGTACTTC. Residues: CASSYGPGQIYEQYF.

This clonotype was observed a handful of times. The chain is built from TRBV6-6 and TRBJ1-5, with D possibly TRBD1 on 5 matching bases. V was shortened by 5 bases and J by 3 bases, with 11 bases between the two germline ends. The length of the CDR3 is 14 residues. Germline V gene data show CDR1 as MNHNY and CDR2 as SVGAGI (reference sequence). The CDR3 DNA reads TGTGCCAGCAGTGGCAACAGGAACAATCAGCCCCAGCATTTT. Translated: CASSGNRNNQPQHF.